The 9 T cell receptor beta chains below all came from one sample that was sequenced in a study of CD8 T cells in Susac syndrome. Random hexamers were used to reverse transcribe an amount of roughly 0.45 to 1 ug RNA. MiXCR was run by TCRdb on the immunoSEQ multiplex PCR reads, yielding one entry per CDR3 protein. The sample carries 250,000 to 350,000 distinct CDR3 sequences, roughly 84% recorded once. The sample was CD8+ T cells from PBMCs. These TCRs come from a human donor with multiple sclerosis.

The chain employs TRBV27 and TRBJ1-1, with D uncertain. The germline gives CDR1 MNHEY, CDR2 SMNVEV (reference sequence). This CDR3 has 15 amino acids. V lost 3 bases to trimming and J lost 1 base, with 12 bases between them. DNA for the CDR3: TGTGCCAGCAGTTTCGTATCGGCCGGGAACACTGAAGCTTTCTTT. Protein product: CASSFVSAGNTEAFF.

This clonotype has a single count. The V gene is TRBV29-1, the J gene TRBJ2-1; TRBD2 might be the D (5 bases). The CDR3 has 16 amino acids. The V end lost 4 bases, the J end lost 0 bases, and 16 bases lay between the germline ends. The germline V gene encodes CDR1 SQVTM and CDR2 ANQGSEA. CDR3: CSVVLAAEGSYNEQFF. The CDR3 nucleotides are TGCAGCGTTGTACTGGCGGCCGAGGGCTCCTACAATGAGCAGTTCTTC.

The rearrangement links TRBV7-9 to TRBJ2-3, with D possibly being TRBD1 or TRBD2 (5 bases each). The CDR3 is 18 residues long. Trimming took off 1 base at V and 0 bases at J, with 17 bases between the two ends. Germline CDR1 is SEHNR and CDR2 is FQNEAQ (reference sequence). CDR3 DNA: TGTGCCAGCAGCTTAGTCCCAGGGACCCCAAGCAGCACAGATACGCAGTATTTT. Translation gives CASSLVPGTPSSTDTQYF. Drawing the rest from reference TRBV7-9 and TRBJ2-3, the complete variable domain is DTGVSQNPRHKITKRGQNVTFRCDPISEHNRLYWYRQTLGQGPEFLTYFQNEAQLEKSRLLSDRFSAERPKGSFSTLEIQRTEQGDSAMYLCASSLVPGTPSSTDTQYFGPGTRLTVL.

The genes are TRBV27 and TRBJ2-7; no firm D call. The V end was cut by 5 bases, the J end by 3 bases, with 14 bases between. Germline CDR1 reads MNHEY; CDR2 reads SMNVEV (reference sequence). The CDR3 consists of 14 residues. In DNA form, the CDR3 reads TGTGCCAGCAGTCCTAGAGGCGAGTTCTACGAGCAGTACTTC. Its translation: CASSPRGEFYEQYF.

This clonotype was seen only once. The V call is TRBV14, the J call TRBJ1-2; D remains ambiguous. Germline CDR1 reads SGHDN; CDR2 reads FVKESK. Trimming shortened V by 0 bases and J by 6 bases, and 17 bases separated the two germline ends. The CDR3 totals 16 residues. CDR3 sequence (DNA): TGTGCCAGCAGCCAAGATACTTGGCGGAACAGTAATGGCTACACCTTC. This translates into CASSQDTWRNSNGYTF.

The chain has TRBV10-2 and TRBJ2-5, with TRBD2 as a possible D gene (5 bases). The CDR3 runs to 16 residues. V gave up 0 bases and J gave up 1 base, with 12 bases separating them. Germline CDR1 WSHSY, CDR2 SAAADI. The CDR3 loop reads CASSESSARPQETQYF. DNA of the CDR3: TGCGCCAGCAGTGAGTCTAGCGCAAGACCCCAAGAGACCCAGTACTTC.

The chain recombines TRBV12-3 or TRBV12-4 with TRBJ2-5; 7 nucleotides line up with TRBD1. This CDR3 contains 14 residues. V shed 5 bases, J shed 5 bases, and the junction held 8 bases outside the gene matches. The CDR3 sequence: CASSPDRAGETQYF. In DNA form, the CDR3 reads TGTGCCAGCAGTCCTGACAGGGCAGGGGAGACCCAGTACTTC.

This chain links TRBV27 with TRBJ2-3, with D unclear. From germline, CDR1 is MNHEY and CDR2 SMNVEV (reference sequence). The CDR3 extends over 17 amino acids. V gave up 4 bases and J gave up 0 bases, with 17 bases separating them. CDR3 in amino acids: CASSSSLYPGSTDTQYF. As DNA, the CDR3 is TGTGCCAGCAGTTCGTCCCTATACCCCGGGAGCACAGATACGCAGTATTTT.

This clonotype was detected only once. J is TRBJ2-2 and V is TRBV29-1, with no clear D. CDR1 is SQVTM, CDR2 ANQGSEA, per germline. V gave up 7 bases and J gave up 4 bases, with 10 bases separating them. CDR3 size: 12 residues. DNA of the CDR3: TGCAGCGCCCTTGGACCCACCGGGGAGCTGTTTTTT. Residues: CSALGPTGELFF.